The clone carrying this TCR beta chain was counted only a few times. Its antigen is undetermined. CDR1 MNHNS and CDR2 SASEGT come from the germline V gene. With 6 bases removed from V and 4 bases from J, the gap between germline ends came to 12 bases. This CDR3 spans 13 amino acids. TCRdb recomputed calls from the reads with MiXCR, one row per CDR3 protein. The repertoire holds around 540,000 distinct CDR3 sequences, with 30% to 40% as singletons. These data belong to a study of T cell repertoires in cytomegalovirus infection. Study background: Used in the study were CMV epitopes, some recently identified and HLA-C-restricted, others well-studied and HLA-B-restricted. Shared public TCR beta signatures pointed to both CMV infection and a matching HLA type. Findings and limits, study-wide: CMV-specific TCR beta clonotypes restricted by HLA-C were the ones dominating the ex vivo response. Individuals carrying CMV plus the relevant HLA were identified by cumulative frequency of public TCR beta families.

This TCR derives from a human donor in good health (CMV status not recorded). Some clones in this sample may be carry-over from other donors' samples. The sample consisted of cultured PBMCs, taken from culture after CMV antigen stimulation. V gene TRBV6-1 combines with J gene TRBJ2-5, with D tentatively TRBD2 (6 bases). Here the CDR3 reads CASRMGGGETQYF. The CDR3 DNA reads as TGTGCCAGCAGGATGGGGGGTGGAGAGACCCAGTACTTC.